What follows are 21 T cell receptor beta chains derived from one specimen sequenced in a study of cytomegalovirus exposure and HLA in healthy donors. The data were produced by immunoSEQ multiplex PCR, yet TCRdb's version contains in-frame clones alone and is incomplete. The table shows 55,000 to 75,000 clones, with 90% to 96% occurring only once. The sequencing sample was made of PBMCs. These receptors all stem from a woman between 18 and 29 years old in good health and CMV-seronegative.

V is TRBV10-1 and J is TRBJ2-3; 7 bases map to TRBD1. With V trimmed by 5 bases and J by 6 bases, 5 bases remained unmatched. The CDR3 has 13 amino acids. The germline gives CDR1 WNHNN, CDR2 SYGVQD (reference sequence). The CDR3 loop reads CASSPQGPDTQYF. The CDR3, as DNA: TGCGCCAGCAGTCCACAGGGGCCTGATACGCAGTATTTT.

The chain uses TRBV7-2 and TRBJ1-2; unclear D gene. The CDR3 spans 19 residues. Trimming shortened V by 0 bases and J by 4 bases, and 24 bases separated the two germline ends. CDR1 is SGHTA, CDR2 FQGNSA, per germline. The CDR3 spells CASSLAPGDTGLAIYGYTF. The DNA for the CDR3 is TGTGCCAGCAGCTTAGCGCCCGGGGATACGGGCTTGGCTATCTATGGCTACACCTTC.

CDR3 DNA sequence: TGTGCCAGCAGCGCAACTAGCGGGCAAGAGACCCAGTACTTC. It codes for CASSATSGQETQYF. The chain joins TRBV7-3 to TRBJ2-5, with 9 bases matching TRBD2. The germline V gene encodes CDR1 SGHTA and CDR2 FQGTGA. Trimming cost V 5 bases and J 2 bases; bases outside gene matches: 3. The CDR3 covers 14 residues.

The V and J genes are TRBV28 and TRBJ1-2, with no clear D. Germline V gene sequence: CDR1 MDHEN, CDR2 SYDVKM. The CDR3 contains 12 residues. Trimming removed 11 bases from V and 0 bases from J, with 10 bases in between. The chain's CDR3 is CAVSGSNYGYTF. CDR3 sequence (DNA): TGTGCCGTCTCAGGCTCTAACTATGGCTACACCTTC.

The V and J genes are TRBV15 and TRBJ2-3; D gene uncertain. V gave up 2 bases and J gave up 2 bases, with 2 bases separating them. Germline loops: CDR1 LNHNV, CDR2 YYDKDF (reference sequence). The CDR3 is made up of 12 amino acids. The CDR3 DNA sequence: TGTGCCACCAGCAGACTCACAGATACGCAGTATTTT. Translating it yields CATSRLTDTQYF.

J is TRBJ2-7 and V is TRBV4-2; the match to TRBD1 covers 7 bases. CDR1 and CDR2 from the germline V gene are LGHNA and YNFKEQ. V was clipped by 3 bases and J by 5 bases; unmatched bases: 13. The CDR3 covers 16 residues. The CDR3 spells CASSHPPGQRSNEQYF. Written as DNA, the CDR3 is TGTGCCAGCAGCCACCCCCCGGGACAGAGGTCTAACGAGCAGTACTTC.

The chain uses TRBV7-9 and TRBJ2-7; 11 nucleotides line up with TRBD1. The trim removed 4 bases at V and 2 bases at J, leaving 4 bases unmatched. CDR1 is SEHNR, CDR2 FQNEAQ, per germline (reference sequence). The CDR3 is 15 amino acids. The CDR3: CASSSPGQGAYEQYF. The CDR3 DNA sequence: TGTGCCAGCAGCTCCCCGGGACAGGGGGCCTACGAGCAGTACTTC.

The gene calls are TRBV7-9 and TRBJ2-6; D gene unclear. The V and J ends lost 5 bases and 2 bases respectively, with 4 bases between them. Germline values: CDR1 SEHNR, CDR2 FQNEAQ (reference sequence). The CDR3 length is 13 residues. Here the CDR3 DNA reads TGTGCCAGCAGCCAGGCTGGGGCCAACGTCCTGACTTTC. This translates into CASSQAGANVLTF.

Regarding this clone: Mismatch with germline at one junction end may stem from a read error. The chain carries TRBV7-6 and TRBJ1-6, with D unclear. Germline V gene lookup returns CDR1 SGHVS and CDR2 FNYEAQ. The CDR3 consists of 19 residues. CDR3 in amino acids: CGSSLVVEQPLGDNSPLHF. The CDR3 nucleotides read TGTGGCAGCAGCTTAGTCGTAGAACAACCCCTCGGAGATAATTCACCCCTCCACTTT.

V is TRBV27 and J is TRBJ2-3; 11 bases agree with TRBD2. The CDR3 totals 17 residues. Germline CDR1 MNHEY, CDR2 SMNVEV (reference sequence). V shed 5 bases, J shed 4 bases, and the junction held 11 bases outside the gene matches. CDR3 protein: CASSPPLLAGVPDTQYF. Written as DNA, the CDR3 is TGTGCCAGCAGTCCCCCCCTACTAGCGGGAGTCCCAGATACGCAGTATTTT.

The chain is built from TRBV19 and TRBJ1-5; a weak D match, TRBD1 (6 bases). The CDR3 loop spans 15 amino acids. Trimming shortened V by 5 bases and J by 2 bases, and 13 bases separated the two germline ends. Germline V gives CDR1 LNHDA, CDR2 SQIVND (reference sequence). CDR3 in DNA: TGTGCCAGTAGTGGGGGCAGGGCAGGCAATCAGCCCCAGCATTTT. Residues: CASSGGRAGNQPQHF.

The CDR3 DNA reads as TGCGCCAGCAGCCAAGAGGGGGGATTTTTCTACAATGAGCAGTTCTTC. Protein sequence: CASSQEGGFFYNEQFF. The gene calls are TRBV4-1 and TRBJ2-1, with D perhaps matching TRBD2 (6 bases). The CDR3 extends over 16 amino acids. V gave up 0 bases and J gave up 3 bases, with 12 bases separating them. CDR1 is MGHRA, CDR2 YSYEKL, per germline.

This chain uses TRBV29-1 with TRBJ2-4; the match to TRBD2 covers 10 bases. Germline trimming cut 4 bases from V and 0 bases from J; bases unmatched to any gene: 6. Germline CDR1 SQVTM, CDR2 ANQGSEA. The CDR3 covers 16 residues. CDR3 DNA: TGCAGCGTTGCCCTAGCGGGGGACCTAGCCAAAAACATTCAGTACTTC. As protein: CSVALAGDLAKNIQYF. Drawing the rest from reference TRBV29-1 and TRBJ2-4, the complete variable domain is SAVISQKPSRDICQRGTSLTIQCQVDSQVTMMFWYRQQPGQSLTLIATANQGSEATYESGFVIDKFPISRPNLTFSTLTVSNMSPEDSSIYLCSVALAGDLAKNIQYFGAGTRLSVL.

The chain carries TRBV6-5 and TRBJ2-7, with 15 bases aligning to TRBD2. Germline V gene data show CDR1 as MNHEY and CDR2 as SVGAGI. The CDR3 is made up of 15 amino acids. The V segment lost 8 bases and the J segment 7 bases; nucleotides outside the gene matches: 9. This CDR3 reads CASHGLAGGVGEQYF. The CDR3 DNA sequence: TGTGCCAGCCACGGACTAGCGGGAGGGGTGGGGGAGCAGTACTTC.

This chain connects TRBV7-2 to TRBJ2-2; 9 bases fit TRBD2. CDR1 and CDR2 from the germline V gene are SGHTA and FQGNSA. The CDR3 sequence is 16 residues long. The V segment lost 1 base and the J segment 6 bases; nucleotides outside the gene matches: 6. In nucleotides, the CDR3 is TGTGCCAGCAGCTTAGGGGGGGGACTAGCACCCGGGGAGCTGTTTTTT. Amino acids: CASSLGGGLAPGELFF.

This clone was recorded once. The germline gene is not matched at one end of the junction; a read error may be the cause. The chain carries TRBV6-5 and TRBJ1-1; TRBD1 might be the D (6 bases). The CDR3 contains 13 residues. From germline, CDR1 is MNHEY and CDR2 SVGAGI. CDR3 region: CASWGPSNAEAFF. In DNA form, the CDR3 reads TGTGCCAGCTGGGGGCCATCGAACGCTGAAGCTTTCTTT.

The genes are TRBV23-1 and TRBJ1-4; the D gene is possibly TRBD1 (5 bases). TRBV23-1 qualifies as an ORF whose function is uncertain. The CDR3 sequence is 14 residues long. V was shortened by 0 bases and J by 8 bases, with 10 bases between the two germline ends. CDR3 amino acids: CASSQSGQGEKLFF. The CDR3 nucleotides are TGCGCCAGCAGTCAATCTGGACAAGGGGAAAAACTGTTTTTT.

This chain links TRBV7-3 with TRBJ2-1, with 9 bases identical to TRBD2. The trim removed 5 bases at V and 7 bases at J, leaving 9 bases unmatched. Per the germline V gene, CDR1 is SGHTA and CDR2 is FQGTGA. CDR3 size: 15 residues. The CDR3 is CASSPGGLAQNEQFF. The CDR3 region has the DNA TGTGCCAGCAGCCCCGGGGGACTAGCCCAGAATGAGCAGTTCTTC.

The chain couples TRBV30 to TRBJ2-2; no clear D gene. CDR1 and CDR2 from the germline V gene are GTSNPN and SVGIG (reference sequence). The CDR3 runs to 14 residues. V lost 3 bases and J 0 bases, leaving 8 bases between the germline ends. The DNA of the CDR3 is TGTGCCTGGAGGTGGGCCCCGAACACCGGGGAGCTGTTTTTT. Amino acid sequence: CAWRWAPNTGELFF.

The rearrangement links TRBV14 to TRBJ2-3; weak D call: TRBD2 (5 bases). The CDR3 extends over 16 amino acids. Trimming cost V 1 base and J 2 bases, with 13 bases left between them. CDR1 SGHDN and CDR2 FVKESK come from the germline V gene. The CDR3 DNA sequence: TGTGCCAGCAGCCAAGCCGCAGCGGACCCCACAGATACGCAGTATTTT. This sequence encodes CASSQAAADPTDTQYF.

The chain couples TRBV29-1 to TRBJ2-5, with TRBD2 matching over 8 bases. The CDR3 contains 13 residues. Losses at the gene ends were 4 bases for V and 5 bases for J; bases not matched to a gene: 6. From germline, CDR1 is SQVTM and CDR2 ANQGSEA. The CDR3 sequence is CSVGFRGGETQYF. CDR3 coding DNA: TGCAGCGTTGGCTTCCGGGGGGGGGAGACCCAGTACTTC.